The subject of this entry is one T cell receptor beta chain. This entry is derived from a study of blood T cell repertoires in COVID-19. Study at large: Nucleic acid was either cDNA or gDNA, and it came from T cells, B-cell-depleted T cells, or PBMCs.

Participants were aged 18 to 89 years, lived in roughly 23 US areas, and enrolled virtually. Exposed participants came across a COVID-19 case within 2 weeks before study entry. Germline V lookup: CDR1 SGHTA, CDR2 FQGTGA. The length of the CDR3 is 18 residues. V was clipped by 5 bases and J by 3 bases; unmatched bases: 18. Some clones are missing from TCRdb's copy, which holds only in-frame ones; the method was immunoSEQ multiplex PCR. Among roughly 200,000 clones, 84% were seen once, and the ten largest hold 3% to 3.5%. The sample taken for sequencing was PBMCs or T cells enriched from blood (not recorded which). The rearrangement joins TRBV7-3 to TRBJ1-2, with 7 bases aligning to TRBD1. This TCR was recovered from a woman aged 30 to 39 who had been exposed to COVID-19. CDR3: CASSRDRDVGVVYYGYTF. In DNA, the CDR3 is TGTGCCAGCAGCCGAGACAGGGACGTAGGTGTAGTCTACTATGGCTACACCTTC.